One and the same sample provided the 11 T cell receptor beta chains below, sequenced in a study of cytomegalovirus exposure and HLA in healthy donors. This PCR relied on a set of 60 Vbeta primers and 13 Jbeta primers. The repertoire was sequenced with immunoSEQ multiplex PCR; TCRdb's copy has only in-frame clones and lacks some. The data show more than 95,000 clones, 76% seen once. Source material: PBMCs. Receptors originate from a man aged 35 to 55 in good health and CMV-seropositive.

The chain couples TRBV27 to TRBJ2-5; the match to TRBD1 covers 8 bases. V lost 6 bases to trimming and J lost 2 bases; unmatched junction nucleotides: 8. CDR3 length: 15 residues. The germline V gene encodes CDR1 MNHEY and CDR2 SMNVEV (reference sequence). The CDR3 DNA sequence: TGTGCCAGCAGCCGGCAGGGGGCGGAGCAAGAGACCCAGTACTTC. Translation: CASSRQGAEQETQYF.

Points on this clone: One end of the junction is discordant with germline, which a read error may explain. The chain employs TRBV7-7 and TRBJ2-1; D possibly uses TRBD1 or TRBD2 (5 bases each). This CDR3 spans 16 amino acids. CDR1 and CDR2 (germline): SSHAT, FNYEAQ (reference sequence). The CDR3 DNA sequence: TGTGCTAGCAGCTTAGAGGGGCTACACTCCTACAATGAGCAGTTCTTC. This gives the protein CASSLEGLHSYNEQFF.

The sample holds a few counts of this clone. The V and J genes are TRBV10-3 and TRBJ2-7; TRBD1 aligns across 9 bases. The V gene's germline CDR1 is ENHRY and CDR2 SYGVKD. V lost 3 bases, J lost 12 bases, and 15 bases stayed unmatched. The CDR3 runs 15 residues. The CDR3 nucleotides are TGTGCCATCAGTGAAGGTGCCGGGACAGGGCCCTCTCGGTACTTC. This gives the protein CAISEGAGTGPSRYF.

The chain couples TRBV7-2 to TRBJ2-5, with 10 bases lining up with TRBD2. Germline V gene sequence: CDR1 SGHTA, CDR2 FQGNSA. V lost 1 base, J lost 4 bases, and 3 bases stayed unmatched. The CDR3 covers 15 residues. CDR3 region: CASSLVLAGRETQYF. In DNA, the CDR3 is TGTGCCAGCAGCTTAGTACTAGCGGGGAGAGAGACCCAGTACTTC.

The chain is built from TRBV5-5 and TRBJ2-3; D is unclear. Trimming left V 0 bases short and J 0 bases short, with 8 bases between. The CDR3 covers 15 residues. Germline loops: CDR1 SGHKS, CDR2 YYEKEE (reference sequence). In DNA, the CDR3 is TGTGCCAGCAGCTTGGATGACTCAAGCACAGATACGCAGTATTTT. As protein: CASSLDDSSTDTQYF.

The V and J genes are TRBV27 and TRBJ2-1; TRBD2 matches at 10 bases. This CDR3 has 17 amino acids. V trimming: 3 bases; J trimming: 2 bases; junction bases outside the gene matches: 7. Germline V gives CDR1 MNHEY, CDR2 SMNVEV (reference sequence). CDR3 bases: TGTGCCAGCAGTTTCTTAGCGGGAGGTGGGACCTACAATGAGCAGTTCTTC. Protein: CASSFLAGGGTYNEQFF.

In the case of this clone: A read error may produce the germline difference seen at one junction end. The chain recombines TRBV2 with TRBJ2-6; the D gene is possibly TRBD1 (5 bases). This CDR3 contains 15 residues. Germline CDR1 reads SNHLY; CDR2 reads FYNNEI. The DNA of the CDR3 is TGTGCCAGCAGCGTAGACAACTCTGGGGCCAACGGCCTGACTTTC. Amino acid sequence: CASSVDNSGANGLTF.

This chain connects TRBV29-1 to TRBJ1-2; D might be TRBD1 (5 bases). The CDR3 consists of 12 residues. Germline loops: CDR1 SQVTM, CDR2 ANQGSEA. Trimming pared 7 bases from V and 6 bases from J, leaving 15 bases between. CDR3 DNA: TGCAGCGGTCGCTGGAGGGGTCATGGCTACACCTTC. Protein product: CSGRWRGHGYTF. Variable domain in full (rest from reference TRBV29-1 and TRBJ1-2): SAVISQKPSRDICQRGTSLTIQCQVDSQVTMMFWYRQQPGQSLTLIATANQGSEATYESGFVIDKFPISRPNLTFSTLTVSNMSPEDSSIYLCSGRWRGHGYTFGSGTRLTVV.

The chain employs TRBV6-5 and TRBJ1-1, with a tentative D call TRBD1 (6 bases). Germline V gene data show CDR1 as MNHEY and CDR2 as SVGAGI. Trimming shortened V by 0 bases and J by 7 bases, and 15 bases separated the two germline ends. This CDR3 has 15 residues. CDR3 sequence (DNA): TGTGCCAGCAGTTACTCGTGGGGTAACAGGGTTGAAGCTTTCTTT. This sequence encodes CASSYSWGNRVEAFF.

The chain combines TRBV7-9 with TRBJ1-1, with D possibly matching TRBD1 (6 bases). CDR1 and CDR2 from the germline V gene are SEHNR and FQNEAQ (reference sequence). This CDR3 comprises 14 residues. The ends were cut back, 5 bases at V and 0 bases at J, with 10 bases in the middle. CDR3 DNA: TGTGCCAGCAGCGAGAAGGGGGTGAACACTGAAGCTTTCTTT. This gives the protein CASSEKGVNTEAFF.

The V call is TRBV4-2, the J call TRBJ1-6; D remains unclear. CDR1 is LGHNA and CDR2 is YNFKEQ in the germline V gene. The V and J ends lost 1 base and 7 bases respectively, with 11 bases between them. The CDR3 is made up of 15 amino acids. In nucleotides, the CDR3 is TGTGCCAGCAGCCAAGGGGCTATCCTAAATTCACCCCTCCACTTT. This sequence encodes CASSQGAILNSPLHF.